This T cell receptor (beta chain) is from a study of blood T cell repertoires in COVID-19. On the study more broadly: Some COVID-19 samples were acute and others convalescent; all came from the United States, Italy and Spain. From T cells, B-cell-depleted T cells, or PBMCs came the material, which was cDNA or gDNA.

The junction had 5 bases not matched to a gene; V was cut back by 5 bases and J by 3 bases. The CDR3 sequence is 15 residues long. The germline CDR1 and CDR2 sequences are SEHNR and FQNEAQ (reference sequence). In the authors' workflow: Using reference gene primer amplification, nucleated cell counts were estimated. Using immunoSEQ multiplex PCR, the repertoire was profiled, and TCRdb retains in-frame clones only, with some absent. V and J calls and clone size come straight from that table; D and trimming were deduced from the DNA. The sample carries approximately 40,000 clones, 87% recorded once. V and J are TRBV7-9 and TRBJ2-7; 12 bases line up with TRBD2. This TCR was recovered from a woman older than 75 in a cohort sampled during active or convalescent COVID-19. The sample comprised peripheral blood. DNA for the CDR3: TGTGCCAGCAGCCCGCCGACTAGCGGGAGCTACGAGCAGTACTTC. It encodes CASSPPTSGSYEQYF. The variable domain in full, with the rest retrieved from reference TRBV7-9 and TRBJ2-7, is DTGVSQNPRHKITKRGQNVTFRCDPISEHNRLYWYRQTLGQGPEFLTYFQNEAQLEKSRLLSDRFSAERPKGSFSTLEIQRTEQGDSAMYLCASSPPTSGSYEQYFGPGTRLTVT.